This T cell receptor beta chain was sequenced in a study of T cell changes during pregnancy in multiple sclerosis. Repertoires were generated with immunoSEQ multiplex PCR, while TCRdb's copy carries only in-frame clones and drops some. In the table there are about 120,000 clones, 93% of which are singletons. Losses at the gene ends were 2 bases for V and 6 bases for J; bases not matched to a gene: 5. CDR1 is KGHSH and CDR2 is LQKENI in the germline V gene. The CDR3 loop spans 15 amino acids. The sequence was collected from a female donor with multiple sclerosis, enrolled in a pregnancy study. The sample was peripheral blood, taken before pregnancy. This chain links TRBV18 with TRBJ2-1; 9 bases fit TRBD2. In nucleotides, the CDR3 is TGTGCCAGCTCACCAATGGGACTAGCAGCCAATGAGCAGTTCTTC. It yields the protein CASSPMGLAANEQFF.